The entry below gives a single TCR beta chain sequence along with its context. Its antigen is unidentified. The data originate from a study of cytomegalovirus exposure and HLA in healthy donors. Findings of the study overall: CMV antigen specificity of three CMV-associated chains was confirmed in vitro. While the bulk of TCR sequences proved rare, some public TCRs turned up in many donors. It was reported that TCR beta sequences correctly inferred the HLA-A and HLA-B alleles for most subjects.

Germline V gene lookup returns CDR1 SEHNR and CDR2 FQNEAQ (reference sequence). The CDR3 runs to 16 residues. V lost 7 bases and J 4 bases, leaving 21 bases between the germline ends. Amplification used 60 Vbeta primers and 13 Jbeta primers. Data came from immunoSEQ multiplex PCR; TCRdb stores just in-frame clones and leaves some out. The sample consists of about 160,000 clones, approximately 84% of them appearing once. The sequencing sample was made of PBMCs. The clonotype comes from a man aged 25-45 years in good health and CMV-seronegative. This rearrangement joins TRBV7-9 to TRBJ2-3; a possible D gene is TRBD1 (7 bases). Written as DNA, the CDR3 is TGTGCCAGCATTTCTTGGAGGGGGCGGTCCTCAGATACGCAGTATTTT. Protein: CASISWRGRSSDTQYF.